This T cell receptor (beta chain) was recorded in a study of CD8 T cells in Susac syndrome. This clonotype appeared once. TCR beta sequencing was performed on blood CD8+ and CD4+ T cells. The patients who served as multiple sclerosis controls were treatment-naive and had stable or active relapsing-remitting disease that fulfilled the revised McDonald criteria. TEMRA cells were FACS-enriched, while CD8+ and CD4+ T cells were negatively isolated. RNA, at about 0.45 to 1 ug, was reverse transcribed with random hexamers. Across 54 Vbeta and 13 Jbeta, immunoSEQ multiplex PCR amplified TCR beta CDR3. TCRdb re-called the immunoSEQ multiplex PCR reads with MiXCR, one entry per CDR3 protein. The data contain a few hundred thousand distinct CDR3 sequences, roughly nine tenths of them seen just once; the ten biggest clones take up 0.1% to 0.15%. The source is a human donor with multiple sclerosis. The specimen sequenced was CD8+ T cells from PBMCs.

The CDR3 region has the DNA TGTGCCAGCAGCCCCATGAGGGGGCGCTACACTGAAGCTTTCTTT. It translates to CASSPMRGRYTEAFF. V gene TRBV27 combines with J gene TRBJ1-1; 7 nucleotides agree with TRBD1. CDR1 and CDR2 (germline): MNHEY, SMNVEV (reference sequence). Trimming removed 6 bases from V and 3 bases from J; junction bases left unmatched: 10. The CDR3 extends over 15 amino acids.